The clone carrying this T cell receptor beta chain was detected once. The antigen is not known. This entry comes from a study of CD8 T cells in Susac syndrome. Random hexamers were used to reverse transcribe the RNA input (about 0.5 to 1 ug). TCRdb reprocessed the immunoSEQ multiplex PCR reads with MiXCR, giving one entry per CDR3 protein. Of over 100,000 distinct CDR3 sequences in the sample, less than 97% were seen once. Study results and limitations: Individuals included in the TCR sequencing and HLA analysis were acknowledged by the study to be relatively few in number.

Sequencing input: CD4+ T cells from PBMCs. The TCR comes from a human donor in good health.

CDR3 in DNA: TGTGCCAGCACCGCGGACAGTCTTATCCCCCAGTACTTC. Translation gives CASTADSLIPQYF. The chain combines TRBV11-2 with TRBJ2-4, with D possibly matching TRBD1 (6 bases). Trimming stripped 7 bases from V and 13 bases from J, with 20 bases between. The germline V gene encodes CDR1 SGHAT and CDR2 FQNNGV. There are 13 residues in the CDR3. The whole variable domain, remainder taken from reference TRBV11-2 and TRBJ2-4, is EAGVAQSPRYKIIEKRQSVAFWCNPISGHATLYWYQQILGQGPKLLIQFQNNGVVDDSQLPKDRFSAERLKGVDSTLKIQPAKLEDSAVYLCASTADSLIPQYFGAGTRLSVL.